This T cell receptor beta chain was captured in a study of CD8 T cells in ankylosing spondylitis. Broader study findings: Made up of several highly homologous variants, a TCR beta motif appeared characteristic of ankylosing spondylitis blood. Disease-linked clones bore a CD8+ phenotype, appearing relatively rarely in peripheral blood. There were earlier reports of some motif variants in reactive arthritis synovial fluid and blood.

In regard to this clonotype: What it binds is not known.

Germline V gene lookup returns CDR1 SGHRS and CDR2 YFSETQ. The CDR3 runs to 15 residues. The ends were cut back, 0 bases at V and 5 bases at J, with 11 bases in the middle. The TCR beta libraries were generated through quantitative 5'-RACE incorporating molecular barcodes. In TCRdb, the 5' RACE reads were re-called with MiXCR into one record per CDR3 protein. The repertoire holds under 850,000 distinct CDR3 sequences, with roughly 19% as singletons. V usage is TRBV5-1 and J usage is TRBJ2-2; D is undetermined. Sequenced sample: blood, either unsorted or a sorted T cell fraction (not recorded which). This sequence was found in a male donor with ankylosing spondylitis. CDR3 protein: CASSLVPGSTGELFF. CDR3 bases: TGCGCCAGCAGCTTGGTTCCGGGCTCGACCGGGGAGCTGTTTTTT.